The 27 T cell receptor beta chains given below trace back to one sample, sequenced in a study of T-cell reconstitution after alpha-beta-depleted transplantation in children. Unique molecular identifiers were built into the TCRbeta library. TCRdb reprocessed the PCR reads via MiXCR and lists one record per CDR3 protein. This table has 250,000 to 300,000 distinct CDR3 sequences, over 9% appearing once. The sample was PBMCs, taken before TCRalphabeta/CD19-depleted stem cell transplant. These receptors came from a boy under three years old with acute myeloid leukemia, due to receive a stem cell transplant.

Concerning this clonotype: A much bigger clone sits one base away, suggesting this may be a read error. The chain employs TRBV29-1 and TRBJ2-4; D may be TRBD1 (7 bases). Germline V lookup: CDR1 SQVTM, CDR2 ANQGSEA. This CDR3 has 15 amino acids. CDR3 protein: CSLRGQLLAKNMQYF. Written as DNA, the CDR3 is TGCAGCCTGCGGGGACAGCTCCTAGCCAAAAACATGCAGTACTTC.

This clonotype was found a few times. The chain combines TRBV2 with TRBJ2-5, with 8 bases aligning to TRBD2. The CDR3 sequence is 15 residues long. CDR1 and CDR2 (germline): SNHLY, FYNNEI. Germline trimming cut 6 bases from V and 4 bases from J; bases unmatched to any gene: 10. DNA of the CDR3: TGTGCCAGCAGCGCCTCGGGGGGGCCAGGAGAGACCCAGTACTTC. Encoded protein: CASSASGGPGETQYF.

The table lists this clonotype with many counts. The CDR3 loop reads CASSLGQGAGWATNEKLFF. CDR3 bases: TGCGCCAGCAGCTTGGGACAGGGGGCAGGTTGGGCAACTAATGAAAAACTGTTTTTT. The chain employs TRBV5-1 and TRBJ1-4; 10 bases line up with TRBD1. Germline V CDR1 and CDR2: SGHRS, YFSETQ. The CDR3 length is 19 residues. With V trimmed by 0 bases and J by 0 bases, 8 bases remained unmatched.

This clonotype was counted at least ten times. V is TRBV7-3 and J is TRBJ2-7; 8 bases are shared with TRBD1. Germline V gene lookup returns CDR1 SGHTA and CDR2 FQGTGA. CDR3 size: 15 residues. J was trimmed by 2 bases and V by 6 bases; bases with no gene match: 9. CDR3 residues: CASRFTGTGPYEQYF. The CDR3 DNA reads as TGTGCCAGCAGATTCACCGGGACAGGCCCCTACGAGCAGTACTTC.

This clonotype was found many times. The rearrangement joins TRBV7-9 to TRBJ1-4; D call uncertain. Deletions cut 6 bases from V and 10 bases from J, with 12 bases between. CDR1 and CDR2 from the germline V gene are SEHNR and FQNEAQ (reference sequence). The CDR3 runs 12 residues. The CDR3 spells CASSYTGAKLFF. The CDR3 DNA sequence: TGTGCCAGCAGTTATACTGGTGCAAAACTGTTTTTT. Filled out from reference TRBV7-9 and TRBJ1-4, the complete variable domain reads DTGVSQNPRHKITKRGQNVTFRCDPISEHNRLYWYRQTLGQGPEFLTYFQNEAQLEKSRLLSDRFSAERPKGSFSTLEIQRTEQGDSAMYLCASSYTGAKLFFGSGTQLSVL.

This clonotype showed up many times. The chain employs TRBV5-1 and TRBJ2-3; 7 bases map to TRBD1. There are 20 residues in the CDR3. The V gene's germline CDR1 is SGHRS and CDR2 YFSETQ. Trimming took 1 base from V and 0 from J; bases not matched to a gene: 17. CDR3 bases: TGCGCCAGCAGCTTGTTGGGACAGAAGCCTATCCGGAGCAGCACAGATACGCAGTATTTT. This translates into CASSLLGQKPIRSSTDTQYF.

There are many counts of this clonotype. CDR3 loop: CASSPNPGYSGANVLTF. As DNA, the CDR3 is TGTGCCAGCAGTCCCAACCCAGGGTATTCTGGGGCCAACGTCCTGACTTTC. The V gene is TRBV12-3 or TRBV12-4, the J gene TRBJ2-6, with D possibly being TRBD1 (5 bases). CDR3 length: 17 amino acids. V lost 5 bases, J lost 1 base, and 15 bases lay in between.

The chain couples TRBV18 to TRBJ2-7; a possible D gene is TRBD1 (7 bases). The CDR3 sequence is 17 residues long. Germline V lookup: CDR1 KGHSH, CDR2 LQKENI. V was clipped by 2 bases and J by 3 bases, with 20 bases between them. This chain's CDR3 is CASSPRTGGLEGYEQYF. CDR3 in DNA: TGTGCCAGCTCACCAAGGACAGGAGGCTTGGAGGGCTACGAGCAGTACTTC.

This clonotype was detected ten times or more. This rearrangement joins TRBV11-1 to TRBJ1-5; 8 bases fit TRBD1. Germline V gene lookup returns CDR1 SGHAT and CDR2 FQDESV (reference sequence). V dropped 5 bases and J dropped 7; count of bases not matched to a gene: 4. The CDR3 length is 13 residues. The CDR3 sequence is CASSRDRRQPQHF. CDR3 coding DNA: TGTGCCAGCAGCAGGGACAGGCGCCAGCCCCAGCATTTT.

This clonotype was seen at least ten times. This chain connects TRBV12-3 or TRBV12-4 to TRBJ1-2, with TRBD1 matching over 7 bases. The V and J ends lost 7 bases and 7 bases, in that order; junction bases with no gene match: 3. The CDR3 spans 11 residues. The CDR3 nucleotides read TGTGCCAGCAAAGGGGACAGTGGCTACACCTTC. It codes for CASKGDSGYTF.

This clonotype was counted ten times or more. The chain links TRBV20-1 to TRBJ2-7, with D tentatively TRBD1 (5 bases). The CDR3 contains 11 residues. Looked up from germline, CDR1 is DFQATT and CDR2 is SNEGSKA (reference sequence). V was trimmed by 3 bases and J by 6 bases, leaving 9 bases between them. DNA for the CDR3: TGCAGTGCTAGCAGGGAAGGCGAGCAGTACTTC. Encoded protein: CSASREGEQYF.

This sequence joins TRBV12-3 or TRBV12-4 and TRBJ2-5; TRBD2 agrees at 8 bases. The V segment lost 6 bases and the J segment 5 bases; nucleotides outside the gene matches: 5. This CDR3 spans 13 amino acids. The CDR3 DNA sequence: TGTGCCAGCAGCCGGGGGGGCGAGGAGACCCAGTACTTC. Protein: CASSRGGEETQYF.

The chain employs TRBV5-1 and TRBJ1-1; TRBD1 agrees at 8 bases. The CDR3 sequence is 15 residues long. V shed 4 bases, J shed 3 bases, and the junction held 8 bases outside the gene matches. From germline, CDR1 is SGHRS and CDR2 YFSETQ. CDR3 in amino acids: CASSTHRGVHTEAFF. For the CDR3, the DNA is TGCGCCAGCAGCACCCACAGGGGGGTCCACACTGAAGCTTTCTTT.

This clonotype was observed many times. The chain has TRBV14 and TRBJ2-5; a possible D gene is TRBD2 (5 bases). Germline V CDR1 and CDR2: SGHDN, FVKESK. The V and J ends lost 1 base and 4 bases respectively, with 19 bases between them. This CDR3 spans 17 amino acids. In nucleotides, the CDR3 is TGTGCCAGCAGCCAAGCGGCCTGGAGAGGGAAGGGAGAGACCCAGTACTTC. Translated, it gives CASSQAAWRGKGETQYF.

This clonotype was counted many times. The junction and the germline gene differ at one end; a read error may be behind it. The rearrangement links TRBV12-3 or TRBV12-4 to TRBJ2-4; tentatively, D is TRBD1 or TRBD2 (7 bases each). This CDR3 has 12 amino acids. The CDR3 sequence: CASSSPDREGDF. In DNA form, the CDR3 reads TGTGCCAGCAGTTCCCCCGACAGGGAGGGGGACTTC.

This clonotype was found many times. The rearrangement links TRBV5-1 to TRBJ2-7; no firm D call. This CDR3 is built from 13 residues. Trimming cost V 4 bases and J 7 bases, with 15 bases left between them. CDR1 SGHRS and CDR2 YFSETQ come from the germline V gene. The CDR3 DNA is TGCGCCAGCAGCCAGCCGGACCCTGCGGAGCAGTACTTC. This sequence encodes CASSQPDPAEQYF.

This clonotype was seen ten or more times. The junction departs from germline at one end; a sequencing error may be responsible. The gene calls are TRBV3-1 and TRBJ2-2; the D gene is possibly TRBD2 (5 bases). Germline CDR1 is LGHDT and CDR2 is YNNKEL (reference sequence). The CDR3 totals 13 residues. CDR3 nucleotide sequence: TGTGCCAGCAGGCAAGGCGGGACCGGGGAGCTGTTTTTT. Protein product: CASRQGGTGELFF.

The chain recombines TRBV5-1 with TRBJ1-1, with D perhaps matching TRBD1 (6 bases). Germline assignment: CDR1 SGHRS and CDR2 YFSETQ. V was pared by 4 bases and J by 7 bases, with 8 bases between. The CDR3 consists of 11 residues. DNA of the CDR3: TGCGCCAGCAGCCTACAGGGTGAAGCTTTCTTT. Residues: CASSLQGEAFF.

This clonotype came up a few times. The V call is TRBV28, the J call TRBJ2-5; TRBD2 matches at 14 bases. The V segment lost 4 bases and the J segment 0 bases; nucleotides outside the gene matches: 7. Per germline, CDR1 MDHEN and CDR2 SYDVKM. The CDR3 contains 18 residues. The CDR3 here is CASSSDGTSGRDQETQYF. The CDR3 coding sequence is TGTGCCAGCAGTTCCGATGGGACTAGCGGGAGAGACCAAGAGACCCAGTACTTC.

There are a few counts of this clonotype. The J gene is TRBJ2-5, the V gene TRBV15; possibly TRBD2 for D (5 bases). The CDR3 length is 14 residues. Germline-derived CDR1 and CDR2 are LNHNV and YYDKDF (reference sequence). Trimming took off 0 bases at V and 5 bases at J, with 10 bases between the two ends. DNA for the CDR3: TGTGCCACCAGCAGAGATCGGAGGTCGGAGACCCAGTACTTC. Its translation: CATSRDRRSETQYF. Based on the CDR3 plus reference TRBV15 and TRBJ2-5, the full variable domain is DAMVIQNPRYQVTQFGKPVTLSCSQTLNHNVMYWYQQKSSQAPKLLFHYYDKDFNNEADTPDNFQSRRPNTSFCFLDIRSPGLGDTAMYLCATSRDRRSETQYFGPGTRLLVL.

In its sample, this clonotype was seen many times. The chain employs TRBV20-1 and TRBJ1-1; D remains ambiguous. This CDR3 is built from 14 residues. V lost 0 bases to trimming and J lost 1 base, with 9 bases between them. Germline CDR1 is DFQATT and CDR2 is SNEGSKA (reference sequence). This CDR3 reads CSARDRGRNTEAFF. The CDR3 DNA reads as TGCAGTGCTAGAGATCGTGGCAGGAACACTGAAGCTTTCTTT.

This clonotype was observed at least ten times. The chain combines TRBV2 with TRBJ2-4; perhaps TRBD2 as D (5 bases). This CDR3 comprises 15 residues. The V end lost 6 bases, the J end lost 0 bases, and 12 bases lay between the germline ends. Germline V gene sequence: CDR1 SNHLY, CDR2 FYNNEI. Written as DNA, the CDR3 is TGTGCCAGCAGGGGAGCGCAGCTAGCCAAAAACATTCAGTACTTC. Its protein product is CASRGAQLAKNIQYF.

In its sample, this clonotype was seen a few times. The rearrangement uses TRBV5-1 and TRBJ2-6, with TRBD1 identical over 11 bases. The germline gives CDR1 SGHRS, CDR2 YFSETQ. This CDR3 has 20 residues. V lost 1 base to trimming and J lost 4 bases; unmatched junction nucleotides: 13. The CDR3 coding sequence is TGCGCCAGCAGCTTGTATTGGGGACAGGGGGGTTCAGCGGGGGCCAACGTCCTGACTTTC. Residues: CASSLYWGQGGSAGANVLTF. Full variable domain (missing parts from reference TRBV5-1 and TRBJ2-6): KAGVTQTPRYLIKTRGQQVTLSCSPISGHRSVSWYQQTPGQGLQFLFEYFSETQRNKGNFPGRFSGRQFSNSRSEMNVSTLELGDSALYLCASSLYWGQGGSAGANVLTFGAGSRLTVL.

This clonotype occurred many times. The J gene is TRBJ1-1, the V gene TRBV27, with D tentatively TRBD1 (5 bases). The CDR3 sequence is 17 residues long. Trimming took off 2 bases at V and 4 bases at J, with 20 bases between the two ends. Germline CDR1 MNHEY, CDR2 SMNVEV (reference sequence). CDR3 residues: CASSLPPPGRAGTEAFF. CDR3 nucleotides: TGTGCCAGCAGTTTACCTCCTCCAGGGAGGGCCGGCACTGAAGCTTTCTTT.

This clonotype was counted only a few times. The rearrangement uses TRBV2 and TRBJ2-3; 9 positions agree with TRBD2. Germline CDR1 SNHLY, CDR2 FYNNEI. CDR3 size: 15 residues. Germline trimming cut 6 bases from V and 0 bases from J; bases unmatched to any gene: 4. The CDR3 region has the DNA TGTGCCAGCAGGGAGACTAGCGGAAGCACAGATACGCAGTATTTT. Its protein product is CASRETSGSTDTQYF.

This clonotype was detected only a few times. The chain is built from TRBV29-1 and TRBJ2-1, with D perhaps matching TRBD1 or TRBD2 (6 bases each). CDR3 length: 15 residues. Germline V lookup: CDR1 SQVTM, CDR2 ANQGSEA. V dropped 7 bases and J dropped 1 base, with 17 bases sitting between them. For the CDR3, the DNA is TGCAGCGCGGTAAAGGGGGGAAGGTCCTACAATGAGCAGTTCTTC. Translation gives CSAVKGGRSYNEQFF.

The sample holds many counts of this clonotype. The chain uses TRBV5-8 and TRBJ1-5, with TRBD1 as a possible D gene (5 bases). V shed 3 bases and J shed 6 bases, with 16 bases lying between them. CDR1 and CDR2 (germline): SGHTS, YDEGEE. This CDR3 region has 15 residues. This chain's CDR3 is CASSSGTPGGQPQHF. The CDR3 DNA reads as TGTGCCAGCAGCTCCGGGACTCCTGGGGGTCAGCCCCAGCATTTT.